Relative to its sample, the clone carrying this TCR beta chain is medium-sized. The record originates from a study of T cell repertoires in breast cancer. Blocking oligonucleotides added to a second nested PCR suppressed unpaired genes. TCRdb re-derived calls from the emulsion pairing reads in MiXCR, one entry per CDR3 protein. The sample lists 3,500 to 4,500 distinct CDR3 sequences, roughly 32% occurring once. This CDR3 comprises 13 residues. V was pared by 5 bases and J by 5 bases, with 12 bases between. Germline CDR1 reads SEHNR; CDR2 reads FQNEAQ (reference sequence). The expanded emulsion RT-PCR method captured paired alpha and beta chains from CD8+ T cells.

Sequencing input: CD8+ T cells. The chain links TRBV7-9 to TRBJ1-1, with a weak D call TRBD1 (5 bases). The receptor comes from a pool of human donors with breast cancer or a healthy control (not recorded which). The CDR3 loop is CASSPKGATEAFF. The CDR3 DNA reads TGTGCCAGCAGCCCTAAAGGGGCAACTGAAGCTTTCTTT.